This record covers a single T cell receptor beta chain. The sample belongs to a study of blood T cell repertoires in COVID-19. The wider study: Some COVID-19 samples were acute and others convalescent; all came from the United States, Italy and Spain.

V shed 0 bases and J shed 6 bases, with 10 bases lying between them. The CDR3 has 14 amino acids. Germline V gene lookup returns CDR1 SGHKS and CDR2 YYEKEE (reference sequence). Original processing notes: By means of reference gene primer amplification, nucleated cell counts were estimated. Data came from immunoSEQ multiplex PCR; TCRdb stores just in-frame clones and leaves some out. V and J calls and clone size are those listed in that table; D and trimming were worked out from the DNA. The sample holds approximately 89,000 clones; 80% to 95% are singletons and the top ten take about 6.3%. This receptor was obtained from a woman aged 55-70 years with active COVID-19. The chain employs TRBV5-5 and TRBJ1-5, with D possibly matching TRBD1 (6 bases). Source material: peripheral blood. The CDR3 nucleotides read TGTGCCAGCAGCTTGGCCCAACAGGGTCAGCCCCAGCATTTT. Residues: CASSLAQQGQPQHF.